This T cell receptor (beta chain) was profiled in a study of T cells in Graves' hyperthyroidism and ophthalmopathy. Regarding the study as a whole: The model anticipated ophthalmopathy a median approximately six months pre-onset.

The CDR3 regions of TCR beta were amplified from RNA transcripts. HTBI primers were employed in a first-round RT-PCR of the TCR CDR3. TCRdb recomputed calls from the multiplex PCR reads with MiXCR, one row per CDR3 protein. Counted here are 300,000 or so distinct CDR3 sequences, 15% to 20% occurring once; the ten biggest clones make up around 34%. This clonotype has at least ten counts. The antigen is undetermined. This CDR3 spans 15 amino acids. V lost 0 bases to trimming and J lost 6 bases, with 13 bases between them. Germline lookup yields CDR1 SGHRS and CDR2 YFSETQ. Newly diagnosed hyperthyroidism, duration under 2 months, in patients aged 18 to 65. The PBMCs were sourced from fresh peripheral blood (approximately 9 ml).

The rearrangement uses TRBV5-1 and TRBJ2-1; tentatively, D is TRBD1 or TRBD2 (6 bases each). This clonotype was obtained from a man aged 25 to 45 with Graves' hyperthyroidism. The source material was blood. CDR3 bases: TGCGCCAGCAGCTTGGTGGGGGGCGCGGGCAATGAGCAGTTCTTC. Translating it yields CASSLVGGAGNEQFF.